This is a list of T cell receptor beta chains from one sample in a study of a mutant IDH1 vaccine in newly diagnosed glioma. Repertoires were generated with immunoSEQ multiplex PCR, while TCRdb's copy carries only in-frame clones and drops some. The table shows approximately 60,000 clones, with approximately 87% occurring only once. These receptors lack a known antigen. The sequences come from PBMCs, collected from a glioma patient whose treatment included an IDH1 peptide vaccine. The receptor set was obtained from a man aged 35-49 years with glioma. CDR3s include the opening cysteine and the closing phenylalanine or tryptophan. D genes are given only for firm matches. Size values are once, few and many counts, or a class for expanded clones, and some rows have none.

J | D | size | V | CDR3 | DNA
TRBJ1-2 | TRBD1 | NA | TRBV7-2 | CASSLDYSGTGRDGYTF | TGTGCCAGCAGCCTCGACTATTCCGGGACAGGGAGGGATGGCTACACCTTC
TRBJ2-7 | NA | NA | TRBV25-1 | CASSEYRNEQYF | TGTGCCAGCAGTGAATATCGGAACGAGCAGTACTTC
TRBJ1-2 | NA | NA | TRBV7-2 | CASSRHSDLGGYTF | TGTGCCAGCAGCCGCCACTCCGATTTAGGGGGCTACACCTTC
TRBJ2-1 | NA | NA | TRBV20-1 | CSAIWDEQFF | TGCAGTGCTATCTGGGATGAGCAGTTCTTC
TRBJ1-1 | NA | NA | TRBV7-3 | CASSLTGNAEAFF | TGTGCCAGCAGCTTAACGGGCAACGCTGAAGCTTTCTTT
TRBJ2-7 | NA | NA | TRBV5-4 | CASSQETDTYEQYF | TGTGCCAGCAGCCAAGAAACGGATACCTACGAGCAGTACTTC
TRBJ2-1 | NA | NA | TRBV7-3 | CASSFSSYNEQFF | TGTGCCAGCAGCTTTTCTTCCTACAATGAGCAGTTCTTC
TRBJ2-3 | NA | NA | TRBV15 | CATSREVSNTQYF | TGTGCCACCAGCAGAGAAGTTTCTAATACGCAGTATTTT
TRBJ1-5 | TRBD1 | NA | TRBV4-1 | CASSQDRDREYQPQHF | TGCGCCAGCAGCCAAGATAGGGACAGGGAATATCAGCCCCAGCATTTT
TRBJ1-5 | NA | NA | TRBV19 | CATQTGYSNQPQHF | TGTGCCACCCAGACAGGTTATAGCAATCAGCCCCAGCATTTT
TRBJ2-3 | NA | NA | TRBV14 | CASSRGITDTQYF | TGTGCCAGCAGCCGAGGAATCACAGATACGCAGTATTTT
TRBJ1-1 | NA | NA | TRBV7-8 | CASSSGGVAEAFF | TGTGCCAGCAGTTCCGGGGGGGTGGCTGAAGCTTTCTTT
TRBJ2-7 | NA | NA | TRBV10-3 | CAISESWDYEQYF | TGTGCCATCAGTGAGTCATGGGACTACGAGCAGTACTTC
TRBJ2-7 | TRBD2 | NA | TRBV29-1 | CSVEATSGSGTYEQYF | TGCAGCGTTGAGGCCACTAGCGGGAGTGGAACCTACGAGCAGTACTTC
TRBJ2-1 | TRBD2 | NA | TRBV19 | CASGRDYYYNEQFF | TGTGCCAGTGGCCGGGACTATTACTACAATGAGCAGTTCTTC
TRBJ1-1 | TRBD1 | NA | TRBV10-3 | CAINSGQGSAEAFF | TGTGCCATCAATAGCGGACAGGGTTCGGCTGAAGCTTTCTTT
TRBJ2-2 | NA | once | TRBV4-1 | CASSQERMNTGELFF | TGCGCCAGCAGCCAAGAGCGGATGAACACCGGGGAGCTGTTTTTT
TRBJ2-5 | TRBD2 | NA | TRBV7-8 | CASSLRQREGRETQYF | TGTGCCAGCAGCTTAAGACAGCGGGAGGGCCGGGAGACCCAGTACTTC
TRBJ1-3 | NA | NA | TRBV2 | CASSEQGTHTIYF | TGTGCCAGCAGTGAACAGGGGACGCACACCATATATTTT
TRBJ1-5 | NA | few | TRBV5-4 | CASSLGEGGPYQPQHF | TGTGCCAGCAGCTTGGGTGAGGGGGGGCCTTATCAGCCCCAGCATTTT
TRBJ2-4 | NA | once | TRBV9 | CASSPGAAKNIQYF | TGTGCCAGCAGCCCAGGGGCCGCCAAAAACATTCAGTACTTC
TRBJ2-3 | NA | few | TRBV7-3 | CASRGRSGTQYF | TGTGCCAGCAGGGGGAGGAGTGGTACGCAGTATTTT
TRBJ1-1 | NA | NA | TRBV27 | CASSVERRSEAFF | TGTGCCAGCAGTGTCGAGCGAAGATCTGAAGCTTTCTTT
TRBJ2-7 | NA | medium-sized | TRBV27 | CATRRSEQYF | TGTGCCACCAGGCGCAGTGAGCAGTACTTC
TRBJ1-3 | NA | NA | TRBV25-1 | CASSVTGGNTIYF | TGTGCCAGCAGTGTGACTGGTGGAAACACCATATATTTT
TRBJ1-1 | TRBD1 | NA | TRBV6-6 | CASSYGTGSRGAEAFF | TGTGCCAGCAGTTACGGGACAGGTAGTCGAGGAGCTGAAGCTTTCTTT
TRBJ1-2 | NA | NA | TRBV5-4 | CASSLLGREVGGYTF | TGTGCCAGCAGCTTATTAGGCAGGGAAGTCGGAGGCTACACCTTC
TRBJ2-7 | NA | many | TRBV11-1 | CASSLTGIGYEQYF | TGTGCCAGCAGCTTAACGGGGATCGGCTACGAGCAGTACTTC
TRBJ2-7 | NA | NA | TRBV6-1 | CASSEVYDEQYF | TGTGCCAGCAGTGAAGTTTATGACGAGCAGTACTTC
TRBJ2-3 | TRBD1 | once | TRBV7-8 | CASSPDRVGNTQYF | TGTGCCAGCAGCCCCGACAGGGTTGGGAATACGCAGTATTTT
TRBJ2-5 | NA | NA | TRBV27 | CATRRSEQYF | TGTGCCACCAGGCGCAGTGAGCAGTACTTC
TRBJ2-7 | NA | NA | TRBV12-2 | CASRLDFGDEPSYEQYF | TGTGCAAGTCGCTTAGATTTCGGGGATGAGCCCTCCTACGAGCAGTACTTC
TRBJ2-5 | NA | NA | TRBV27 | CASSPRAGESRSQYF | TGTGCCAGCAGCCCTCGGGCAGGGGAATCACGGTCCCAGTACTTC
TRBJ1-5 | NA | NA | TRBV15 | CATSRVQVIDSNQPQHF | TGTGCCACCAGCAGAGTCCAGGTTATCGATAGCAATCAGCCCCAGCATTTT